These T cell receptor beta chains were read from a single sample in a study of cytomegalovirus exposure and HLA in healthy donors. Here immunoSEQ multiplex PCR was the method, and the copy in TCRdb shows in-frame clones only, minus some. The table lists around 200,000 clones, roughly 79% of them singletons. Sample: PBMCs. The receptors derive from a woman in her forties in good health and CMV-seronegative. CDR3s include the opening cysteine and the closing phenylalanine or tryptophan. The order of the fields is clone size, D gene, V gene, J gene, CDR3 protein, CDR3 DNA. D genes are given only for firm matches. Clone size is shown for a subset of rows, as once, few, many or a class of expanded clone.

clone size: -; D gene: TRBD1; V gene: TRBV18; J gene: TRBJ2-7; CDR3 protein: CASSLGQGVYEQYF; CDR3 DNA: TGTGCCAGCTCATTAGGGCAGGGGGTCTACGAGCAGTACTTC
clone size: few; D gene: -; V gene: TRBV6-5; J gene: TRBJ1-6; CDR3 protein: CASSYSGEGSPLHF; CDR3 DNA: TGTGCCAGCAGTTACTCAGGGGAGGGATCACCCCTCCACTTT
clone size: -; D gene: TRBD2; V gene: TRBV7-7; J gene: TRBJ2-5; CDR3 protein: CASSLAPGLARRETQYF; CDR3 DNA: TGTGCTAGCAGCTTAGCGCCGGGACTAGCGAGGCGAGAGACCCAGTACTTC
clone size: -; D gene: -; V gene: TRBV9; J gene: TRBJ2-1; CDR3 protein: CASSVSSGAYNEQFF; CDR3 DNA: TGTGCCAGCAGCGTATCATCAGGGGCGTACAATGAGCAGTTCTTC
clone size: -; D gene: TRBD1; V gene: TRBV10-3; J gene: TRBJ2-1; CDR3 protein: CAISDPRGDRGSNEQFF; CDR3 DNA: TGTGCCATCAGTGACCCCCGGGGGGACAGGGGGAGTAATGAGCAGTTCTTC
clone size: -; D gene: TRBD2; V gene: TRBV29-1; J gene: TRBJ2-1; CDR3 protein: CSVEAPLAGTLEQFF; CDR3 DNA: TGCAGCGTTGAGGCCCCACTAGCGGGAACACTCGAGCAGTTCTTC
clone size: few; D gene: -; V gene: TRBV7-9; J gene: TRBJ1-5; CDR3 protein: CASSSTTGNDQPQHF; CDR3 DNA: TGTGCCAGCAGTTCAACAACAGGGAACGACCAGCCCCAGCATTTT
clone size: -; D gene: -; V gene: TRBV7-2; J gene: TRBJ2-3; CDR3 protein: CASSPRTSWDTQYF; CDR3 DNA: TGTGCCAGCAGCCCTCGGACATCTTGGGATACGCAGTATTTT
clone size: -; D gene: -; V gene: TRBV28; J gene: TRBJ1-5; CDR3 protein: CASSNRERGDQPQHF; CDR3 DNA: TGTGCCAGCAGCAACAGGGAACGTGGCGATCAGCCCCAGCATTTT
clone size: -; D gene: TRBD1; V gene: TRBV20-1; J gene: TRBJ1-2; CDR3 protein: CSANRGDGYTF; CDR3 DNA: TGCAGTGCTAACAGGGGGGATGGCTACACCTTC